This T cell receptor (beta chain) was recorded in a study of cytomegalovirus exposure and HLA in healthy donors. V shed 5 bases and J shed 1 base, with 8 bases lying between them. There are 13 residues in the CDR3. Germline CDR1 and CDR2: LNHDA and SQIVND (reference sequence). With regard to this clone: The target antigen is unknown.

Whole-study results and caveats: Earlier analysis found most TCR beta V segments productive about 87% or about 30% of the time. A list of 150 to 200 TCR beta chains associated with cytomegalovirus was given.

Primers for the PCR totalled 60 Vbeta and 13 Jbeta. The method was immunoSEQ multiplex PCR; TCRdb's version includes in-frame clones alone and lacks a portion of them. Here the sample spans 150,000 to 200,000 clones, 55% to 70% being singletons. The rearrangement links TRBV19 to TRBJ1-1; no definite D call. The TCR comes from a woman aged 40 to 50 in good health and CMV-seropositive. The material sequenced was PBMCs. The CDR3 loop is CASSLTSNTEAFF. Written as DNA, the CDR3 is TGTGCCAGTAGTCTAACGTCGAACACTGAAGCTTTCTTT.